This is a list of T cell receptor beta chains from one sample in a study of CD4+ T cells in melanoma. TCRdb keeps only in-frame clones here, not all; method: immunoSEQ multiplex PCR. The sample includes around 130,000 clones, around 90% of them seen just once. The origin of the receptors is a human donor with melanoma. Both conserved end residues are part of each CDR3. The D gene is left open where the match is weak. A row's size may be missing; if present it is once, few, many or a size class.

size | J | V | D | DNA | CDR3
few | TRBJ2-5 | TRBV5-1 | TRBD1 | TGCGCCAGCAGCTTGGCCGGGGGACAGGGCCAAGAGACCCAGTACTTC | CASSLAGGQGQETQYF
. | TRBJ2-5 | TRBV6-1 | TRBD1 | TGTGCCAGCAGTGGCCGTAGGACAGGGGGAAGGGAGACCCAGTACTTC | CASSGRRTGGRETQYF
. | TRBJ2-1 | TRBV2 | TRBD1 | TGTGCCAGCCGGGACAGAGGCAATGAGCAGTTCTTC | CASRDRGNEQFF
few | TRBJ2-5 | TRBV11-2 | . | TGTGCCAGCAGCTTCGCGAGGGAGACCCAGTACTTC | CASSFARETQYF
. | TRBJ2-5 | TRBV2 | . | TGTGCCAGCAGTGACAGGGGTACGAGGGAAGAGACCCAGTACTTC | CASSDRGTREETQYF
. | TRBJ1-2 | TRBV2 | . | TGTGCCAGCAGTGAATCTTTAGACAACGTCTACACCTTC | CASSESLDNVYTF
. | TRBJ2-7 | TRBV21-1 | . | TGTGCCACCAGGACAGGCCGCTCCTACGAGCAGTACTTC | CATRTGRSYEQYF
. | TRBJ1-2 | TRBV6-1 | . | TGTGCCAGCAAAAAGTCTCCTATTGCGGTGGAGGGCTACACCTTC | CASKKSPIAVEGYTF
. | TRBJ1-6 | TRBV18 | . | TGTGCCAGCTCACCAGGGGGGGATTCACCCCTCCACTTT | CASSPGGDSPLHF
. | TRBJ2-2 | TRBV6-5 | TRBD1 | TGTGCCAGCAGCAACAGGGGGCGTCGGACCGGGGAGCTGTTTTTT | CASSNRGRRTGELFF
. | TRBJ2-3 | TRBV7-9 | . | TGTGCCAGCAGCTTAGGGGGGGGCAGGAGCGCTGATACGCAGTATTTT | CASSLGGGRSADTQYF
. | TRBJ2-1 | TRBV19 | TRBD2 | TGTGCCAGTAGTAGGGCTAGCGGGGGACCGAACGCGCAGTTCTTC | CASSRASGGPNAQFF
. | TRBJ1-5 | TRBV6-6 | . | TGTGCCAGCACCGGAGGGTTAGGCAATCAGCCCCAGCATTTT | CASTGGLGNQPQHF
. | TRBJ1-6 | TRBV11-2 | . | TGTGCCAGCAGCTCATTCGGGTTCGATAATTCACCCCTCCACTTT | CASSSFGFDNSPLHF
. | TRBJ1-5 | TRBV6-1 | TRBD1 | TGTGCCAGCACTTCGCAGGGGGATCAGCCCCAGCATTTT | CASTSQGDQPQHF
. | TRBJ2-3 | TRBV5-1 | . | TGCGCCAGCAGCTGGCCCGCCGGTAGCGCAGGCACAGATACGCAGTATTTT | CASSWPAGSAGTDTQYF
. | TRBJ2-5 | TRBV6-6 | TRBD2 | TGTGCCAGCAGTTACTCAAGCGGGGAAGAGACCCAGTACTTC | CASSYSSGEETQYF
. | TRBJ2-1 | TRBV7-3 | . | TGTGCCAGCAGCTTAAACGGTGCGGCACCCTCCTACAATGAGCAGTTCTTC | CASSLNGAAPSYNEQFF
. | TRBJ1-1 | TRBV6-6 | . | TGTGCCAGCAGTTACGGAGGGTGGGTAGCTGAAGCTTTCTTT | CASSYGGWVAEAFF
. | TRBJ2-5 | TRBV7-9 | TRBD2 | TGTGCCAGTTCGAAAGCGGGGTTGGGGGAGACCCAGTACTTC | CASSKAGLGETQYF
. | TRBJ2-1 | TRBV6-1 | . | TGTGCCAGCACCGAGATGGGGAGCTCCTACAATGAGCAGTTCTTC | CASTEMGSSYNEQFF
many | TRBJ1-2 | TRBV9 | . | TGTGCCAGCAGCGTAGCTTCGGCAGGGGCTAACTATGGCTACACCTTC | CASSVASAGANYGYTF
. | TRBJ2-3 | TRBV4-1 | TRBD2 | TGCGCCAGCAGCCAAGCTGGGGCTAGCGGGGGGGCGGATTTTGCGGATACGCAGTATTTT | CASSQAGASGGADFADTQYF
. | TRBJ1-5 | TRBV19 | . | TGTGCCAGTACCCCCCGGGGGGATAGCAATCAGCCCCAGCATTTT | CASTPRGDSNQPQHF
few | TRBJ2-2 | TRBV5-1 | TRBD2 | TGCGCCAGCAGCGAGATCAGCGGGGGAGTTAACACCGGGGAGCTGTTTTTT | CASSEISGGVNTGELFF
. | TRBJ2-7 | TRBV5-1 | . | TGCGCCAGCAGCTTGGTAGTTTCCCCCTACGAGCAGTACTTC | CASSLVVSPYEQYF
. | TRBJ2-7 | TRBV11-2 | . | TGTGCCAGCAGCTTGACCTGGAGCTCCTACGAGCAGTACTTC | CASSLTWSSYEQYF
. | TRBJ1-2 | TRBV19 | . | TGTGCCAGTACTAAAGAGTTTCGCTATGGCTACACCTTC | CASTKEFRYGYTF
. | TRBJ2-2 | TRBV18 | . | TGTGCCAGTGTAAAGACAGAGCCGAACACCGGGGAGCTGTTTTTT | CASVKTEPNTGELFF
. | TRBJ1-6 | TRBV7-2 | TRBD1 | TGTGCCAGCAGCTTACCGACAGGGGGCGGATTTTCACCCCTCCACTTT | CASSLPTGGGFSPLHF
. | TRBJ1-1 | TRBV14 | . | TGTGCCAGCAGCCAGATCCAGGGGACTGAAGCTTTCTTT | CASSQIQGTEAFF
. | TRBJ2-7 | TRBV7-9 | . | TGTGCCAGCAGCTTCGGCGCCGAAACCTACGAGCAGTACTTC | CASSFGAETYEQYF
. | TRBJ2-5 | TRBV29-1 | . | TGCAGCGTTGCCTCGGAATTCGTGGAGACCCAGTACTTC | CSVASEFVETQYF
. | TRBJ2-3 | TRBV5-1 | TRBD1 | TGCGCCAGCAGGGAGGGACAGGGCGCAGATACGCAGTATTTT | CASREGQGADTQYF
few | TRBJ2-4 | TRBV30 | TRBD2 | TGTGCCTGGAGTCTAGCGGGGGGGTCGAGAAACATTCAGTACTTC | CAWSLAGGSRNIQYF
. | TRBJ2-1 | TRBV11-2 | TRBD2 | TGTGCCAGCAGCTCTCGTTTATCCGGGACTAGCGGGGTACTTGAGCAGTTCTTC | CASSSRLSGTSGVLEQFF
. | TRBJ2-1 | TRBV2 | . | TGTGCCAGCAGTGACCGGGGTACGAATGAGCAGTTCTTC | CASSDRGTNEQFF
. | TRBJ2-3 | TRBV9 | TRBD2 | TGTGCCAGCACCAGGGAGGGGACCACAGATACGCAGTATTTT | CASTREGTTDTQYF
. | TRBJ2-2 | TRBV7-8 | TRBD2 | TGTGCCAGCAGCACCTCCGGACTAGCCAACACCGGGGAGCTGTTTTTT | CASSTSGLANTGELFF
. | TRBJ2-7 | TRBV15 | TRBD2 | TGTGCCACCAGCAGAGACGGCAGGGAGGGACTCCTCGACGAGCAGTACTTC | CATSRDGREGLLDEQYF
. | TRBJ1-4 | TRBV27 | . | TGTGCCAGCAGTTTCCGAGGCGCAACTAATGAAAAACTGTTTTTT | CASSFRGATNEKLFF
. | TRBJ1-1 | TRBV4-2 | . | TGTGCCAGCAGACCCGAAGCTTTCTTT | CASRPEAFF